The rows below give T cell receptor beta chains drawn from one sample of a study of CD8+CD57+ T cells in acquired aplastic anemia. TCRdb independently ran MiXCR on the reads; one entry per CDR3 protein. Of under 200,000 distinct CDR3 sequences in the sample, around 50% were seen once. The sequenced material came from sorted CD4+, CD8+, or CD8+CD57+ T cells (not recorded which) from PBMCs. These receptors originate from a human donor with aplastic anemia. CDR3s include the opening cysteine and the closing phenylalanine or tryptophan. A D gene is named only where the DNA matches it firmly. Rows may omit the clone size; those that give it use once, few, many or a size class.

d_call clone_size j_call v_call cdr3_nt cdr3_aa
. many TRBJ1-2 TRBV6-5 TGTGCCAGCAGTTACTCGAGCAGGGCGAAGAACTATGGCTACACCTTC CASSYSSRAKNYGYTF
. many TRBJ2-7 TRBV10-3 TGTGCCACACATGACTCGGGGGCGGCGAACGAGCAGTACTTC CATHDSGAANEQYF
. many TRBJ1-1 TRBV6-5 TGTGCCAGCAGTTACTCAATGAACACTGAAGCTTTCTTT CASSYSMNTEAFF
TRBD1 many TRBJ1-5 TRBV4-2 TGTGCCAGCAGCCCTTTGGGACAGGGCCTCAATCAGCCCCAGCATTTT CASSPLGQGLNQPQHF
TRBD2 many TRBJ2-3 TRBV3-1 TGTGCCAGCAGCCAAGAGCCTAGCGGGAGCGGTACGCAGTATTTT CASSQEPSGSGTQYF
. many TRBJ2-3 TRBV6-5 TGTGCCAGCACCGACCGCCGGGGGCAGTATTTT CASTDRRGQYF
. . TRBJ2-7 TRBV19 TGTGCCAGTAGTACCTCAGGGGCCTACGAGCAGTACTTC CASSTSGAYEQYF
. . TRBJ1-5 TRBV7-2 TGTGCCAGCAGCTTAGCGAGTAGTAATCAGCCCCAGCATTTT CASSLASSNQPQHF
TRBD1 few TRBJ1-2 TRBV30 TGTGCCTGGAGTCGGGACAGGGGCGGCAAGGGCTACACCTTC CAWSRDRGGKGYTF
TRBD1 many TRBJ2-4 TRBV25-1 TGTGCCTGGAGAACGGGACAGCCGTTAGCCAAAAACATTCAGTACTTC CAWRTGQPLAKNIQYF
. many TRBJ1-6 TRBV7-6 TGTGCCAGCAGCTTAGGTCCGGGTGACGCGGATTCACCCCTCCACTTT CASSLGPGDADSPLHF
. few TRBJ1-5 TRBV2 TGTGCCAGCAGTGATGATGATCAGCCCCAGCATTTT CASSDDDQPQHF
TRBD2 many TRBJ2-7 TRBV5-4 TGTGCCAGCAGCGGGGGACTAGCGGGAGGTGTCGAGCAGTACTTC CASSGGLAGGVEQYF
. . TRBJ1-1 TRBV20-1 TGCAGTGCCCCTTGGGGAGTTTCGGTTACGGGTACTGAAGCTTTCTTT CSAPWGVSVTGTEAFF
TRBD1 few TRBJ1-1 TRBV15 TGTGCCACCAGCACGGGACAGGGTAGTGAAGCTTTCTTT CATSTGQGSEAFF
. few TRBJ1-2 TRBV7-2 TGTGCCAGCAGCGTATCCCAGGGGTGGGGCTACACCTTC CASSVSQGWGYTF
TRBD2 . TRBJ2-3 TRBV6-7 TGTGCCAGCAGTTACTCGGGGACTAGCGGGAGTATGGGCACGGATACGCAGTATTTT CASSYSGTSGSMGTDTQYF
. . TRBJ2-1 TRBV25-1 TGTGCCAGCAGTGGGTCTAGGGCGTTTGGTGAGCAGTTCTTC CASSGSRAFGEQFF
TRBD2 many TRBJ2-3 TRBV7-2 TGTGCCAGCAGCGGGCTAGCGGGTTACACAGATACGCAGTATTTT CASSGLAGYTDTQYF
. many TRBJ2-1 TRBV7-2 TGTGCCAGCAGCTTAGGACTATACAATGAGCAGTTCTTC CASSLGLYNEQFF
. many TRBJ2-7 TRBV9 TGTGCCAGCAGCGTAGGAGGGTCCACCTACGAGCAGTACTTC CASSVGGSTYEQYF
. . TRBJ2-7 TRBV11-2 TGTGCCAGCAGCTTATCATCCCTCGGCGGTCGGTCCTACGAGCAGTACTTC CASSLSSLGGRSYEQYF
. few TRBJ2-7 TRBV12-3/TRBV12-4 TGTGCCAGCAGACCCGGGGGGCAGGGCGGCTACGAGCAGTACTTC CASRPGGQGGYEQYF
. . TRBJ1-1 TRBV3-2 TGTGCCAGCAGCCCACTCGGACAGAACACTGAAGCTTTCTTT CASSPLGQNTEAFF
TRBD2 . TRBJ2-7 TRBV7-6 TGTGCCAGCAGTGGACTAGCGGGGGAGGAGCAGTACTTC CASSGLAGEEQYF
TRBD2 few TRBJ2-1 TRBV6-1 TGTGCCAGCAGTAGTGGCGGGGGGGAATACAATGAGCAGTTCTTC CASSSGGGEYNEQFF
TRBD1 . TRBJ1-3 TRBV5-1 TGCGCCAGCAGCTTGGGGATCGATCAGGGGGCATTTGGAAACACCATATATTTT CASSLGIDQGAFGNTIYF
. few TRBJ2-7 TRBV18 TGTGCCAGCTCAGACAATGAGGGGAGCTACGAGCAGTACTTC CASSDNEGSYEQYF
TRBD1 many TRBJ2-7 TRBV14 TGTGCCAGCAGCGACAGGGTTACCTACGAGCAGTACTTC CASSDRVTYEQYF
. many TRBJ2-2 TRBV6-1 TGTGCCAGCCAGGGGTACACCGGGGAGCTGTTTTTT CASQGYTGELFF
TRBD2 many TRBJ2-3 TRBV11-2 TGTGCCAGCAGCTTAGGGGACCAGCGGCGGGGGTCAGATACGCAGTATTTT CASSLGDQRRGSDTQYF
. many TRBJ1-3 TRBV19 TGTGCCAGTAGTATAGAGGACGGGAGGTTCTCTGGAAACACCATATATTTT CASSIEDGRFSGNTIYF
TRBD2 . TRBJ2-1 TRBV20-1 TGCAGTGCTGCCCAACTAGCGGGAGTTAGAAATGAGCAGTTCTTC CSAAQLAGVRNEQFF
. few TRBJ2-1 TRBV10-3 TGTGCCATCAGGGATACAGGGTACGAGCAGTTCTTC CAIRDTGYEQFF
TRBD1 . TRBJ1-2 TRBV2 TGTGCCAGCAGTACCTGGGGACAGGGAAGCTATGGCTACACCTTC CASSTWGQGSYGYTF
. many TRBJ2-2 TRBV11-1 TGTGCCAGCAGCTTATCGGACAGGAACACCGGGGAGCTGTTTTTT CASSLSDRNTGELFF
. many TRBJ1-2 TRBV7-7 TGTGCCAGCAGCTCCGGGATTCATGGCTACACCTTC CASSSGIHGYTF
TRBD2 many TRBJ2-1 TRBV19 TGTGCCAGTAGCCCCGGACTAGTCCACAATGAGCAGTTCTTC CASSPGLVHNEQFF
. many TRBJ2-4 TRBV2 TGTGCCAGCAGTGGGCTCACGGGGAGCCAAGGCATTCAGTACTTC CASSGLTGSQGIQYF
. . TRBJ2-7 TRBV2 TGTGCCAGCACGCAATCGACAGTCGCGCAGTACTTC CASTQSTVAQYF
TRBD1 many TRBJ2-1 TRBV6-5 TGTGCCAGCAGGTCCTCTGACAGGGGGCTGGTCTACAATGAGCAGTTCTTC CASRSSDRGLVYNEQFF
. . TRBJ1-3 TRBV29-1 TGCAGCGTAGGGGAGAGTGGAAACACCATATATTTT CSVGESGNTIYF
. . TRBJ2-7 TRBV15 TGTGCCACCACCCCCCCAACTGGCTCCTACGAGCAGTACTTC CATTPPTGSYEQYF
. once TRBJ2-7 TRBV7-8 TGTGCCAGCAGCTTTGAGGGCCCTCGCGAGCAGTACTTC CASSFEGPREQYF
. many TRBJ1-1 TRBV29-1 TGCAGCGTTGAAGAGGGCGGAGAGGCTTTCTTT CSVEEGGEAFF
. . TRBJ2-7 TRBV19 TGTGCCAGTAGTGATAGGACCATTACCTACGAGCAGTACTTC CASSDRTITYEQYF
TRBD1 . TRBJ2-7 TRBV19 TGTGCCAGTTCGGGACAGTGGGTTCATGAGCAGTACTTC CASSGQWVHEQYF
. many TRBJ1-1 TRBV4-1 TGCGCCAGCAACCCCGGGGGGGGTGTGAACACTGAAGCTTTCTTT CASNPGGGVNTEAFF
TRBD1 . TRBJ2-1 TRBV7-9 TGTGCCATTCCGGGACAGGGAAAGAATGAGCAGTTCTTC CAIPGQGKNEQFF
TRBD2 . TRBJ2-3 TRBV6-1 TGTGCCAGCAGCTCACTAGCGGGAGGAGGGGATACGCAGTATTTT CASSSLAGGGDTQYF
. many TRBJ2-7 TRBV2 TGTGCCAGCAGTATGTACGCGGGCCCTGGGGGCGAGCAGTACTTC CASSMYAGPGGEQYF
. . TRBJ2-7 TRBV20-1 TGCAGTGCTAGGACAGAGCCCTACGAGCAGTACTTC CSARTEPYEQYF
TRBD2 few TRBJ2-3 TRBV6-1 TGTGCCAGCAGTGAAGCGCAAGCGGGAAGGAGGACAGATACGCAGTATTTT CASSEAQAGRRTDTQYF
. once TRBJ2-1 TRBV29-1 TGCAGCGTTGAAGACCCACGCAGCTTGGCCGGCGCCAATGAGCAGTTCTTC CSVEDPRSLAGANEQFF
. many TRBJ1-2 TRBV20-1 TGCAGTGCTAGAGATGAACGGACTTATGGCTACACCTTC CSARDERTYGYTF